Given below is one TCR beta chain in context. Its target is unknown. In germline, CDR1 is SEHNR, CDR2 FQNEAQ (reference sequence). The CDR3 runs to 14 residues. The V segment lost 5 bases and the J segment 6 bases; nucleotides outside the gene matches: 4. This specimen belongs to a study of Tregs in tolerant kidney transplant recipients. Whole-study context: Related graft donors supplied nonmyeloablative bone marrow transplants, and mixed chimerism was transient. Study-level findings and limits: Findings come from small patient numbers and require larger validation.

Profiling relied on immunoSEQ multiplex PCR, and the TCRdb table lists in-frame clones only, not all of them. The sample lists about 83,000 clones, 95% to 98% occurring once. This TCR was sampled from a human donor who received a combined kidney and bone marrow transplant. The V and J genes are TRBV7-9 and TRBJ1-2, with TRBD1 identical over 12 bases. This sample comprised CD4+ T cells from blood, obtained before the transplant. The CDR3: CASSGGDRGHGYTF. The CDR3 DNA is TGTGCCAGCAGCGGGGGGGACAGGGGGCATGGCTACACCTTC.